The rows below give T cell receptor beta chains drawn from one sample of a study of blood T cell repertoires in COVID-19. Method: immunoSEQ multiplex PCR; TCRdb's copy keeps in-frame clones and lacks some. Of under 250,000 clones listed, under 90% were seen once; the top ten hold approximately 4%. Sample: PBMCs or T cells enriched from blood (not recorded which). The receptors come from a woman aged 40 to 49 who had been exposed to COVID-19. CDR3s include the opening cysteine and the closing phenylalanine or tryptophan. D genes are given only for firm matches. The size entry is marked missing in some rows and otherwise reads once, few, many or a size class.

J gene	D gene	V gene	clone size	CDR3 protein	CDR3 DNA
TRBJ1-2	-	TRBV10-3	-	CAITGDGSTGYTF	TGTGCCATCACGGGGGACGGAAGCACTGGCTACACCTTC
TRBJ1-1	-	TRBV30	-	CAWSTGMNTEAFF	TGTGCCTGGAGTACAGGAATGAACACTGAAGCTTTCTTT
TRBJ1-2	-	TRBV6-4	-	CASSDSGGGYTF	TGTGCCAGCAGTGACTCGGGGGGTGGCTACACCTTC
TRBJ2-6	TRBD1	TRBV18	-	CASSPQTGGGGANVLTF	TGTGCCAGCTCACCACAAACAGGGGGTGGTGGGGCCAACGTCCTGACTTTC
TRBJ1-3	TRBD1	TRBV5-4	-	CASSRQQGGGRYSGNTIYF	TGTGCCAGCAGCCGCCAACAGGGGGGGGGACGGTACTCTGGAAACACCATATATTTT
TRBJ1-5	TRBD1	TRBV5-6	once	CASSMGQGAPSNQPQHF	TGTGCCAGCAGCATGGGACAGGGGGCGCCTAGCAATCAGCCCCAGCATTTT
TRBJ1-5	TRBD1	TRBV12-3/TRBV12-4	few	CASRLTGDQPQHF	TGTGCCAGCAGGCTTACAGGGGATCAGCCCCAGCATTTT
TRBJ2-2	-	TRBV3-1/TRBV3-2	-	CASSQGALGTGELFF	TGTGCCAGCAGCCAGGGGGCGCTGGGGACCGGGGAGCTGTTTTTT
TRBJ1-2	-	TRBV6-1	-	CASSEAFRRTRPLGYTF	TGTGCCAGCAGTGAAGCGTTCCGACGGACAAGGCCCTTGGGCTACACCTTC
TRBJ2-1	TRBD2	TRBV19	few	CASKNLAGDYNEQFF	TGTGCCAGTAAAAACCTAGCGGGGGATTACAATGAGCAGTTCTTC
TRBJ2-1	-	TRBV24-1	-	CATSDSGLGVMYEQFF	TGTGCCACCAGTGATTCCGGACTGGGAGTTATGTATGAGCAGTTCTTC
TRBJ2-2	TRBD1	TRBV12-3/TRBV12-4	-	CASRQGDTGELFF	TGTGCCAGCAGGCAGGGGGACACCGGGGAGCTGTTTTTT
TRBJ1-2	TRBD1	TRBV3-1/TRBV3-2	-	CASSPRDSVWGYTF	TGTGCCAGCAGCCCCCGGGACAGCGTCTGGGGCTACACCTTC
TRBJ1-2	-	TRBV4-3	few	CASSQVPREGNYGYTF	TGCGCCAGCAGCCAAGTCCCCCGGGAGGGGAACTATGGCTACACCTTC
TRBJ1-2	-	TRBV25-1	-	CASSPGEGSSRYGYTF	TGTGCCAGCAGTCCCGGGGAGGGGAGCTCTAGATATGGCTACACCTTC
TRBJ1-5	TRBD1	TRBV5-1	few	CASSSGQGPDQPQHF	TGCGCCAGCAGCTCGGGACAGGGGCCGGATCAGCCCCAGCATTTT
TRBJ1-2	TRBD1	TRBV28	-	CASSPGGPGQGPYNYGYTF	TGTGCCAGCAGTCCCGGTGGTCCGGGACAGGGCCCTTATAACTATGGCTACACCTTC
TRBJ1-5	TRBD1	TRBV6-2/TRBV6-3	few	CASSYLGPGTGGEWPQHF	TGTGCCAGCAGTTACTTGGGTCCCGGGACAGGGGGTGAATGGCCCCAGCATTTT
TRBJ1-2	-	TRBV7-8	-	CASSRLRGTEGPGYTF	TGTGCCAGCAGCCGCTTAAGGGGGACCGAGGGCCCTGGCTACACCTTC
TRBJ2-1	-	TRBV5-4	-	CASSNGDRSSYNEQFF	TGTGCCAGCAGCAACGGAGACAGGTCTTCCTACAATGAGCAGTTCTTC
TRBJ2-7	-	TRBV9	-	CASSVRDTAYEQYF	TGTGCCAGCAGCGTCCGGGACACTGCCTACGAGCAGTACTTC
TRBJ2-2	-	TRBV25-1	-	CASSESTDSYTGELFF	TGTGCCAGCAGTGAATCTACGGACTCCTACACCGGGGAGCTGTTTTTT
TRBJ2-5	-	TRBV12-3/TRBV12-4	-	CASSLLGVTQYF	TGTGCCAGCAGTTTACTAGGGGTGACCCAGTACTTC
TRBJ2-1	-	TRBV9	-	CASSVVGGLSYNEQFF	TGTGCCAGCAGCGTAGTCGGGGGGCTCTCCTACAATGAGCAGTTCTTC
TRBJ1-1	-	TRBV2	-	CASSVRGGTEAFF	TGTGCCAGCAGTGTCCGGGGGGGGACTGAAGCTTTCTTT
TRBJ1-1	-	TRBV12-3/TRBV12-4	-	CASSLGRNTEAFF	TGTGCCAGCAGTTTGGGGAGGAACACTGAAGCTTTCTTT
TRBJ1-5	TRBD1	TRBV7-9	-	CASSFHQGADNQPQHF	TGTGCCAGCAGCTTTCATCAGGGGGCGGATAATCAGCCCCAGCATTTT
TRBJ2-3	-	TRBV24-1	-	CATSDSGGLSDTQYF	TGTGCCACCAGTGACTCAGGGGGGCTGTCAGATACGCAGTATTTT
TRBJ1-2	-	TRBV28	once	CASSAAGRDGYTF	TGTGCCAGCAGCGCGGCGGGTAGGGATGGCTACACCTTC
TRBJ2-1	TRBD2	TRBV3-1/TRBV3-2	-	CASSLPGLANPSYNEQFF	TGTGCCAGCAGCCTACCGGGACTAGCTAACCCCTCCTACAATGAGCAGTTCTTC
TRBJ2-2	TRBD2	TRBV10-3	once	CAISHRGDTGELFF	TGTGCCATCAGTCACCGGGGGGACACCGGGGAGCTGTTTTTT
TRBJ2-3	-	TRBV7-9	few	CASSSPTRDTQYF	TGTGCCAGCAGCTCCCCAACTCGGGATACGCAGTATTTT
TRBJ1-6	-	TRBV4-1	-	CASSQDDTSPLHF	TGCGCCAGCAGCCAAGACGACACCTCACCCCTCCACTTT
TRBJ1-1	TRBD1	TRBV19	-	CASSTGGRGGTEAFF	TGTGCCAGTAGTACAGGGGGCAGGGGCGGCACTGAAGCTTTCTTT
TRBJ2-7	TRBD1	TRBV7-9	-	CASSLGAGGYNEQYF	TGTGCCAGCAGCTTAGGGGCAGGGGGCTACAACGAGCAGTACTTC
TRBJ1-5	-	TRBV4-3	-	CASSHGQLNQPQHF	TGCGCCAGCAGCCACGGACAGCTCAATCAGCCCCAGCATTTT